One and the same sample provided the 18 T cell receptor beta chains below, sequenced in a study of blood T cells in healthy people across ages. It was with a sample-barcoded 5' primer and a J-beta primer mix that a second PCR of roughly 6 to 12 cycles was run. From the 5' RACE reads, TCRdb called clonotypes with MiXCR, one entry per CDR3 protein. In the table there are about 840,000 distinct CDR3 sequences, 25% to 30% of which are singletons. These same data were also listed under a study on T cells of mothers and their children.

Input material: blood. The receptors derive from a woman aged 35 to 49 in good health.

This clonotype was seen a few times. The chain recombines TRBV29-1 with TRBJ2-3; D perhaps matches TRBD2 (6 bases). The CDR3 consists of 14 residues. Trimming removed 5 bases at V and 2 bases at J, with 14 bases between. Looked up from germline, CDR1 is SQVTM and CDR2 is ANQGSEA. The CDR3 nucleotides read TGCAGCGTTAACCCGGGACTCCACACAGATACGCAGTATTTT. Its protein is CSVNPGLHTDTQYF.

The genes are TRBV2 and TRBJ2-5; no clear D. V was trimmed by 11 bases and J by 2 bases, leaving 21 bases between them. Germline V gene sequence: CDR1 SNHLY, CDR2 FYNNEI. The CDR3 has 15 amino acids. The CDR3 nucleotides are TGTGCCTCCTACGGGCCAGATGGAGCTCAAGAGACCCAGTACTTC. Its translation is CASYGPDGAQETQYF. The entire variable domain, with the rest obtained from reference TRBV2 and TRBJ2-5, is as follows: EPEVTQTPSHQVTQMGQEVILRCVPISNHLYFYWYRQILGQKVEFLVSFYNNEISEKSEIFDDQFSVERPDGSNFTLKIRSTKLEDSAMYFCASYGPDGAQETQYFGPGTRLLVL.

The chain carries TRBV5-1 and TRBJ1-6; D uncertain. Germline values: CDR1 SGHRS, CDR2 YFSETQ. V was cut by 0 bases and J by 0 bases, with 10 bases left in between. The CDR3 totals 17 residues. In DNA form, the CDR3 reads TGCGCCAGCAGCTTGGAATCATGGAGCTCCTATAATTCACCCCTCCACTTT. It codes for CASSLESWSSYNSPLHF.

CDR3: CSARGETEAFF. DNA for the CDR3: TGCAGTGCTCGGGGCGAGACTGAAGCTTTCTTT. V usage is TRBV20-1 and J usage is TRBJ1-1; tentative D call: TRBD1 (5 bases). Germline V lookup: CDR1 DFQATT, CDR2 SNEGSKA (reference sequence). V lost 5 bases, J lost 5 bases, and 9 bases lay in between. The CDR3 totals 11 residues.

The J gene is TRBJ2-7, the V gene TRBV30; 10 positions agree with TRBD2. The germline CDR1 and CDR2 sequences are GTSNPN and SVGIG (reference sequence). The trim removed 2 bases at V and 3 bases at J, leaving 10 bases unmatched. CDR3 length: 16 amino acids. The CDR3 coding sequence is TGTGCCTGGAGTAACGGGCTAGCGGGGGAAGACTACGAGCAGTACTTC. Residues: CAWSNGLAGEDYEQYF.

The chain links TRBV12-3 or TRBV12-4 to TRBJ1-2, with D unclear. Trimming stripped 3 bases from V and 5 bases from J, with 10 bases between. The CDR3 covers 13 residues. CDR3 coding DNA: TGTGCCAGCAGTTTTGGCAGCGGGTATGGCTACACCTTC. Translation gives CASSFGSGYGYTF.

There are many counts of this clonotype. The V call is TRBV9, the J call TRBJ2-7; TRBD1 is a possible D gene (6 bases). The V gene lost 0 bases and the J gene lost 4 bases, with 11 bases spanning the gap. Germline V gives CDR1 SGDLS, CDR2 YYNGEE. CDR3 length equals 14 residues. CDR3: CASSVDTGPYEQYF. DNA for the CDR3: TGTGCCAGCAGCGTAGACACAGGGCCATACGAGCAGTACTTC.

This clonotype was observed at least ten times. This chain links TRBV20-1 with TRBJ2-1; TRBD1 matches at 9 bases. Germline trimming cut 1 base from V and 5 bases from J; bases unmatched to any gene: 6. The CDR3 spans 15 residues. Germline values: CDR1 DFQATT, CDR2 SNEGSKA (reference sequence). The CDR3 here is CSARGGQGIDNEQFF. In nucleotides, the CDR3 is TGCAGTGCTAGAGGGGGACAGGGCATCGACAATGAGCAGTTCTTC.

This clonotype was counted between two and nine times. The CDR3 spells CASSSLRGGDYNEQFF. The DNA for the CDR3 is TGTGCCAGCAGCTCGCTTCGGGGGGGAGATTACAATGAGCAGTTCTTC. The rearrangement joins TRBV7-9 to TRBJ2-1; 8 positions agree with TRBD2. The CDR3 has 16 residues. CDR1 is SEHNR and CDR2 is FQNEAQ in the germline V gene (reference sequence). V lost 4 bases and J lost 4; bases outside the gene matches: 9.

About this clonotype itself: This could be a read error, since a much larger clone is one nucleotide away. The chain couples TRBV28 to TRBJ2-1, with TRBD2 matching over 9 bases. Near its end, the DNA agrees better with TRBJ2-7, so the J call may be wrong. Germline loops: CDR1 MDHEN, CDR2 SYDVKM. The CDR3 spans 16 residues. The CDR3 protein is CASSLLGGGAVNEQYF. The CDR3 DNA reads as TGTGCCAGCAGTTTATTAGGCGGGGGGGCCGTAAATGAGCAGTACTTC.

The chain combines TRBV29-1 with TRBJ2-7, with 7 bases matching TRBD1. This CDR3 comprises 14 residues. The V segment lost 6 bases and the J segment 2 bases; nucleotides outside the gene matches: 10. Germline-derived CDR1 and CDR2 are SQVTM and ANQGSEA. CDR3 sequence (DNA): TGCAGCGTCCTCCTCGAGAGGGGGCCCTACGAGCAGTACTTC. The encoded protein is CSVLLERGPYEQYF.

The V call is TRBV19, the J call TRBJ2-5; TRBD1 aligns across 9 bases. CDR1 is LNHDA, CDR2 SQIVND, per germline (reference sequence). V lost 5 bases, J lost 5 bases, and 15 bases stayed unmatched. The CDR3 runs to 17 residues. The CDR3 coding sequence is TGTGCCAGTAGTCCTACAGGGGGCGCCGGTTATCAGGAGACCCAGTACTTC. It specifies CASSPTGGAGYQETQYF.

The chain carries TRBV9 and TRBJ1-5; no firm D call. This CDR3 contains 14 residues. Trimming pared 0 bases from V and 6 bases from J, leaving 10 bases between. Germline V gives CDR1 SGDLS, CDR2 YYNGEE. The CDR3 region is CASSVAGDGQPQHF. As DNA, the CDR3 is TGTGCCAGCAGCGTAGCAGGAGACGGTCAGCCCCAGCATTTT.

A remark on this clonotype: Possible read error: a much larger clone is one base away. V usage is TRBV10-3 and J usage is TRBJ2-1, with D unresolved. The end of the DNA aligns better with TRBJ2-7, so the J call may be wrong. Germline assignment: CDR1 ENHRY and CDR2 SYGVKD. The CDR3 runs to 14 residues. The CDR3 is CAISEAVGYNEQYF. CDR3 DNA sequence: TGTGCCATCAGTGAGGCGGTAGGTTACAATGAGCAGTACTTC.

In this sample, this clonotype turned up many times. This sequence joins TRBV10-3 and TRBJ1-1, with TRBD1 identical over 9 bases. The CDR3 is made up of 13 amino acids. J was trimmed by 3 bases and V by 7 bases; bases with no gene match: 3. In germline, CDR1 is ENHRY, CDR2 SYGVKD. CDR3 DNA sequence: TGTGCCATCAAGACAGGGGGGGACACTGAAGCTTTCTTT. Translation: CAIKTGGDTEAFF.

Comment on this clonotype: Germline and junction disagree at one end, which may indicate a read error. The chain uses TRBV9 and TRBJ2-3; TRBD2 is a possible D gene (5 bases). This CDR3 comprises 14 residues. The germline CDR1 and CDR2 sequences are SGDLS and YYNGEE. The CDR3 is CTSSVGGAGDTQYF. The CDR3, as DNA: TGTACCAGCAGCGTAGGTGGCGCGGGAGATACGCAGTATTTT.

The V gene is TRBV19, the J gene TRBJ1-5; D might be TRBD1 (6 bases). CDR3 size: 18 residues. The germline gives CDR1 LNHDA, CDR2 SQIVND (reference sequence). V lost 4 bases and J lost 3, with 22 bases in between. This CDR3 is CASSKGVREQGINQPQHF. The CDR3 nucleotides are TGTGCCAGTAGTAAAGGGGTGCGAGAACAGGGCATCAATCAGCCCCAGCATTTT.

The CDR3 sequence: CASSEAGTGEGQQYF. In nucleotides, the CDR3 is TGTGCCAGCAGTGAAGCCGGGACAGGGGAGGGACAGCAGTACTTC. The rearrangement links TRBV2 to TRBJ2-5; 10 bases fit TRBD1. The CDR3 consists of 15 residues. CDR1 and CDR2 (germline): SNHLY, FYNNEI. V gave up 0 bases and J gave up 11 bases; unmatched junction bases: 9.